The present TCR beta chain was sequenced within a study of blood T cell repertoires in COVID-19. Across the study: The origin of the acute and convalescent COVID-19 samples was the United States, Italy and Spain. T cells, B-cell-depleted T cells, or PBMCs supplied cDNA or gDNA.

Per the authors' pipeline: Reference gene primer amplification gave nucleated cell count estimates. Data came from immunoSEQ multiplex PCR; TCRdb stores just in-frame clones and leaves some out. Clone size and V and J calls were adopted from that table, with D and trimming inferred from the DNA. The table has tens of thousands of clones, around 80% seen once. The V gene's germline CDR1 is MGHRA and CDR2 YSYEKL. V was shortened by 0 bases and J by 3 bases, with 15 bases between the two germline ends. This CDR3 comprises 17 residues. Material for sequencing was peripheral blood. The V and J genes are TRBV4-1 and TRBJ1-5; a possible D gene is TRBD1 (6 bases). The clonotype comes from a man between 60 and 70 years old with acute or convalescent COVID-19. CDR3 sequence: CASSQEGWGGFNQPQHF. CDR3 coding DNA: TGCGCCAGCAGCCAAGAAGGCTGGGGGGGCTTCAATCAGCCCCAGCATTTT.